This section outlines one TCR beta chain sequence together with its context. Losses at the gene ends were 2 bases for V and 8 bases for J; bases not matched to a gene: 5. The germline gives CDR1 MDHEN, CDR2 SYDVKM. This CDR3 is built from 14 residues. The sample belongs to a study of T cell changes during pregnancy in multiple sclerosis. Profiling relied on immunoSEQ multiplex PCR, and the TCRdb table lists in-frame clones only, not all of them. The sample lists tens of thousands of clones, roughly 89% seen once, with roughly 5% in the top ten. The TCR sequence derives from a female donor in good health, enrolled as a control in a pregnancy study. The specimen was peripheral blood, collected after pregnancy. The V gene is TRBV28, the J gene TRBJ2-3; 9 bases are shared with TRBD2. CDR3 residues: CASSLVAGAGTQYF. The CDR3 DNA follows: TGTGCCAGCAGTTTAGTAGCGGGAGCCGGTACGCAGTATTTT. Supplemented by reference TRBV28 and TRBJ2-3, the full variable domain reads DVKVTQSSRYLVKRTGEKVFLECVQDMDHENMFWYRQDPGLGLRLIYFSYDVKMKEKGDIPEGYSVSREKKERFSLILESASTNQTSMYLCASSLVAGAGTQYFGPGTRLTVL.